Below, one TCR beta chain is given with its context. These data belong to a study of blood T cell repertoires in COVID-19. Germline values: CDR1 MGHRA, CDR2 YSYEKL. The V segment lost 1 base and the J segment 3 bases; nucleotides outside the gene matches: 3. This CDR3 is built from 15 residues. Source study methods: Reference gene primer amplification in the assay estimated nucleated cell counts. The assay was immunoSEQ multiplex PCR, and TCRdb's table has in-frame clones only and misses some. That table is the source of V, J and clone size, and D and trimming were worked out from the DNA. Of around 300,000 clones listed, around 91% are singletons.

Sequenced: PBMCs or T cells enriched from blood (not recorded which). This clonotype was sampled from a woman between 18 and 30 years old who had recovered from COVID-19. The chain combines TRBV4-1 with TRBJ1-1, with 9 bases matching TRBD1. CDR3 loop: CASSQVQGAYTEAFF. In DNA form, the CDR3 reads TGCGCCAGCAGCCAAGTACAGGGGGCCTACACTGAAGCTTTCTTT.